The 13 T cell receptor beta chains below were found in one sample sequenced in a study of regulatory T cells in long-lasting Graves disease (dated by TCRdb to 2020 to 2022). The intended sense of this specimen's time point label: persistent/refractory GD, antithyroid drugs over 5 years with positive TRAb. RNA was extracted from PBMCs in TRIzol for both TCR sequencing and RNA sequencing. Preparation of the library involved multiplex PCR. TCRdb names Illumina HiSeq 4000 as the instrument used. CDR3 regions were amplified by Arm-PCR with iRepertoire HTBI primers to construct TCR beta libraries. TCRdb cleaned the public reads at Q25 with fastp, built clones with MiXCR and kept in-frame beta chains. Every distinct CDR3 protein forms one entry, paired with its most common genes and DNA. The sample yields roughly 300,000 distinct CDR3 sequences; about 20% were counted once. The ten largest clones add up to 29% of the sample.

The starting material was peripheral blood mononuclear cells (PBMCs), obtained when the disease was refractory, from a patient treated with antithyroid drugs. Receptor source: a female donor with Graves disease.

This clonotype was detected many times. V gene TRBV24-1 combines with J gene TRBJ1-1; possible D gene TRBD1, 6 bases. Germline assignment: CDR1 KGHDR and CDR2 SFDVKD. V lost 3 bases and J 10 bases, leaving 14 bases between the germline ends. This CDR3 is 13 amino acids long. The CDR3 DNA sequence: TGTGCCACCAGTGATGTCACAGGGTTAAGAGCTTTCTTT. It codes for CATSDVTGLRAFF.

This clonotype showed up many times. The rearrangement joins TRBV5-1 to TRBJ1-1, with 7 nucleotides matching TRBD1. The CDR3 is 12 amino acids. Germline assignment: CDR1 SGHRS and CDR2 YFSETQ. V lost 4 bases and J lost 8; bases outside the gene matches: 5. The CDR3 coding sequence is TGCGCCAGCAGCCCCAGGACAGGAGAAGCTTTCTTT. Its protein product is CASSPRTGEAFF.

As for this clonotype: This may be a read error, as it is one base from a much larger clone. The chain joins TRBV19 to TRBJ1-1; TRBD1 aligns across 7 bases. The germline V gene encodes CDR1 LNHDA and CDR2 SQIVND (reference sequence). This CDR3 contains 17 residues. V shed 8 bases and J 1 base; nucleotides not matched to a gene: 16. The CDR3 region has the DNA TGTGCCAGTTTCGGCGACAGGGAGGGTAGGAGGAACACTGAAGCTTTCTTT. The encoded protein is CASFGDREGRRNTEAFF.

In this sample, this clonotype turned up many times. The chain has TRBV27 and TRBJ1-6; no firm D call. This CDR3 spans 14 amino acids. CDR1 MNHEY and CDR2 SMNVEV come from the germline V gene (reference sequence). V was trimmed by 3 bases and J by 9 bases, leaving 12 bases between them. In DNA, the CDR3 is TGTGCCAGCAGTTTGGCAAGGGTCGGTTCACCCCTCCACTTT. Amino acids: CASSLARVGSPLHF.

This clonotype was seen a handful of times. The chain joins TRBV6-2 or TRBV6-3 to TRBJ1-5, with a weak D call TRBD1 (6 bases). Trimming removed 9 bases from V and 5 bases from J, with 8 bases in between. The CDR3 is 11 amino acids. The germline CDR1 and CDR2 sequences are MNHEY and SVGEGT. The CDR3 coding sequence is TGTGCCAGAGGGGGAGATCAGCCCCAGCATTTT. It codes for CARGGDQPQHF.

The chain employs TRBV18 and TRBJ2-6; no firm D call. The germline V gene encodes CDR1 KGHSH and CDR2 LQKENI. The CDR3 runs to 11 residues. The V end was cut by 3 bases, the J end by 9 bases, with 3 bases between. The CDR3 nucleotides read TGTGCCAGCTCACCTGACAACGTCCTGACTTTC. Amino acids: CASSPDNVLTF.

This chain joins TRBV7-9 and TRBJ1-1; D is possibly TRBD1 (6 bases). V was shortened by 5 bases and J by 2 bases, with 18 bases between the two germline ends. The CDR3 has 16 amino acids. CDR1 is SEHNR, CDR2 FQNEAQ, per germline (reference sequence). The CDR3 spells CASSPGAPGDNTEAFF. The CDR3 coding sequence is TGTGCCAGCAGCCCGGGGGCCCCCGGGGATAACACTGAAGCTTTCTTT.

This rearrangement joins TRBV28 to TRBJ2-1; tentative D call: TRBD2 (7 bases). Germline CDR1 and CDR2: MDHEN and SYDVKM. This CDR3 is built from 18 residues. Trimming shortened V by 6 bases and J by 3 bases, and 24 bases separated the two germline ends. The CDR3 spells CASSPLRGGGLGYNEQFF. The CDR3 nucleotides are TGTGCCAGCAGCCCACTCCGGGGAGGGGGTCTGGGCTACAATGAGCAGTTCTTC.

This clonotype showed up many times. The J gene is TRBJ1-1, the V gene TRBV10-3; the match to TRBD1 covers 8 bases. Germline trimming cut 6 bases from V and 5 bases from J; bases unmatched to any gene: 2. Looked up from germline, CDR1 is ENHRY and CDR2 is SYGVKD. The CDR3 sequence is 12 residues long. The DNA of the CDR3 is TGTGCCATCAGACAGGGGGAGACTGAAGCTTTCTTT. Residues: CAIRQGETEAFF.

This clonotype was observed at least ten times. J is TRBJ1-5 and V is TRBV12-3 or TRBV12-4, with 9 bases lining up with TRBD1. The ends lost 3 bases at V and 5 bases at J; junction bases unmatched: 8. The CDR3 loop spans 16 amino acids. CDR3 residues: CASSFRGGQGDQPQHF. The CDR3 DNA reads as TGTGCCAGCAGTTTTCGGGGGGGACAGGGAGATCAGCCCCAGCATTTT.

This clonotype was counted at least ten times. This chain joins TRBV20-1 and TRBJ2-7; 7 bases agree with TRBD2. This CDR3 has 12 residues. Germline V CDR1 and CDR2: DFQATT, SNEGSKA (reference sequence). Losses at the gene ends were 5 bases for V and 4 bases for J; bases not matched to a gene: 5. CDR3 in amino acids: CSAAWTSYEQYF. The CDR3 nucleotides are TGCAGTGCTGCCTGGACTAGTTACGAGCAGTACTTC.

Remarks on this clonotype: Given a much more abundant clone one base away, this may be a read error. The V call is TRBV6-1, the J call TRBJ1-1; the D gene is possibly TRBD1 (6 bases). The CDR3 consists of 15 residues. Germline CDR1 reads MNHNS; CDR2 reads SASEGT. V was shortened by 6 bases and J by 0 bases, with 14 bases between the two germline ends. The CDR3 region is CASRAGQSLNTEAFF. The CDR3, as DNA: TGTGCCAGCAGGGCAGGACAGAGCCTGAACACTGAAGCTTTCTTT.

V usage is TRBV7-8 and J usage is TRBJ1-1; TRBD1 might be the D (5 bases). V was trimmed by 5 bases and J by 0 bases, leaving 10 bases between them. CDR1 SGHVS and CDR2 FQNEAQ come from the germline V gene. This CDR3 spans 14 amino acids. CDR3 in amino acids: CASSARALNTEAFF. The CDR3 DNA reads TGTGCCAGCAGCGCCAGGGCCTTGAACACTGAAGCTTTCTTT.